This T cell receptor (beta chain) was observed in a study of CD8+ T cells in alopecia areata. Study as a whole: Among treated patients, oral tofacitinib was administered at 5 to 10 mg twice daily.

Study-level points and caveats: Normal scalp had lower clonality than lesional scalp, with alopecia totalis/universalis lesions showing this most strongly.

RNA was extracted and reverse transcribed into cDNA as the sequencing template. Only in-frame clones appear in the TCRdb table, and some are missing; sequencing was by immunoSEQ multiplex PCR. The sample records 130,000 to 150,000 clones, roughly 50% being singletons. Peripheral blood samples and lesional scalp punch biopsies were obtained from alopecia areata patients. PBMCs were stained for CD3, CD4 and CD8, and CD4+ and CD8+ T cells were sorted. Regarding this clone: Its antigen is as yet unknown.

Germline loops: CDR1 MDHEN, CDR2 SYDVKM. The CDR3 totals 14 residues. J gave up 3 bases and V 6 bases, and 7 bases lay outside the gene matches. The chain joins TRBV28 to TRBJ2-5, with 7 bases fitting TRBD2. The specimen was CD4+ T cells sorted from blood. The clonotype originates from a human donor with alopecia areata. In DNA, the CDR3 is TGTGCCAGCAGAGATCCAGGGAGGGAAGAGACCCAGTACTTC. This translates into CASRDPGREETQYF.